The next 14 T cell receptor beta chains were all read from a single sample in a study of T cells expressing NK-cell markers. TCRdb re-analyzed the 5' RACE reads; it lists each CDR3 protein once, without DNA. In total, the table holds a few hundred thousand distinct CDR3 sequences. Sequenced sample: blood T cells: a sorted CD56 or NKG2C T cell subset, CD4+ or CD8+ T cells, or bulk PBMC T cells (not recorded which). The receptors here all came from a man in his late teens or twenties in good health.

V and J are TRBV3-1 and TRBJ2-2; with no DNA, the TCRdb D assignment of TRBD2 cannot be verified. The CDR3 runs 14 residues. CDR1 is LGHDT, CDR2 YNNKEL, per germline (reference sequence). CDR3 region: CASSQRTSSWELFF. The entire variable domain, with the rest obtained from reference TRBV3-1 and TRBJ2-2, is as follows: DTAVSQTPKYLVTQMGNDKSIKCEQNLGHDTMYWYKQDSKKFLKIMFSYNNKELIINETVPNRFSPKSPDKAHLNLHINSLELGDSAVYFCASSQRTSSWELFFGEGSRLTVL.

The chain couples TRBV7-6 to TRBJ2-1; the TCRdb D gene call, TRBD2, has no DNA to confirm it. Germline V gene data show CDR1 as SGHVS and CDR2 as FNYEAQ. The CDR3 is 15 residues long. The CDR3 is CASSLSLAGRNEQFF.

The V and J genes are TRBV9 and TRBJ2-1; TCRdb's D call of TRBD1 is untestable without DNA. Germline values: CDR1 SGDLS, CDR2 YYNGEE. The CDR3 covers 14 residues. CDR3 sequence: CASSSGAQYNEQFF.

CDR3 protein: CASSPGVLGDQPQHF. This sequence joins TRBV5-1 and TRBJ1-5; TCRdb's D gene call, TRBD1, goes unchecked for lack of DNA. CDR1 and CDR2 from the germline V gene are SGHRS and YFSETQ. The CDR3 sequence is 15 residues long.

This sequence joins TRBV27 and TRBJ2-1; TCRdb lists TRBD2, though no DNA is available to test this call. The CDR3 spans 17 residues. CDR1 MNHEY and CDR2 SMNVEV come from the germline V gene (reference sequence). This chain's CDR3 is CASSFPPTSGSSNEQFF.

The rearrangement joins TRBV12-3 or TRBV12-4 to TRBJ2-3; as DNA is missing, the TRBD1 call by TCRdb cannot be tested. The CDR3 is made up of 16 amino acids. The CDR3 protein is CASSDRGASSRDTQYF.

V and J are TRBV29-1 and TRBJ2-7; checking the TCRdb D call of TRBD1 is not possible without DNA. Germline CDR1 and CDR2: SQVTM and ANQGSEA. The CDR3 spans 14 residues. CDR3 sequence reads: CSVGFWDRGLEQYF.

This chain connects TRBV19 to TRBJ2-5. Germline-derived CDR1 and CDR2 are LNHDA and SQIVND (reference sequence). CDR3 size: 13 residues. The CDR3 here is CASSVGSLGTQYF.

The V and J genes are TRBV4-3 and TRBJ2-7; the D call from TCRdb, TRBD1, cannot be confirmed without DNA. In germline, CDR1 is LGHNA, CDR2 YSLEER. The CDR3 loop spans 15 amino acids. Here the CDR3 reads CASSQGWGRINEQYF.

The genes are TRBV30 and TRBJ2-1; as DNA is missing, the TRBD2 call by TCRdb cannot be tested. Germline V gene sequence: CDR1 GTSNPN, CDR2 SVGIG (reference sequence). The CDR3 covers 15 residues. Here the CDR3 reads CASLVSGNPWNEQFF. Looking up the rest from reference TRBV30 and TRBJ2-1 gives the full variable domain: SQTIHQWPATLVQPVGSPLSLECTVEGTSNPNLYWYRQAAGRGLQLLFYSVGIGQISSEVPQNLSASRPQDRQFILSSKKLLLSDSGFYLCASLVSGNPWNEQFFGPGTRLTVL.

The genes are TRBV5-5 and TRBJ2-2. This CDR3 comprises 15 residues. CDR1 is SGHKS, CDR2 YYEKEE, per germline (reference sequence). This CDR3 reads CASSLVPRYTGELFF.

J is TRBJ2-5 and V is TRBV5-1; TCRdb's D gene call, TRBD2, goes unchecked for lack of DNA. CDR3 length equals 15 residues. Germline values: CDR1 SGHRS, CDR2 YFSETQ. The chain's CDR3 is CASSLVTSDGETQYF.

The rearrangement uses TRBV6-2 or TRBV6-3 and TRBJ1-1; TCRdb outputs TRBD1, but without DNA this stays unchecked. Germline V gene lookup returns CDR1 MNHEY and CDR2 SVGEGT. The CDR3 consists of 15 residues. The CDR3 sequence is CASRPRTGKHTEAFF.

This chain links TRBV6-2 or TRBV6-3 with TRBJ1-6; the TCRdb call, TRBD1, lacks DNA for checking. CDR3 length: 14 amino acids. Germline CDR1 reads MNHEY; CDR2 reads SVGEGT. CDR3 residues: CASSPDRNFSPLHF.